Listed below are T cell receptor beta chains from one sample, sequenced in a study of cytomegalovirus exposure and HLA in healthy donors. Here immunoSEQ multiplex PCR was the method, and the copy in TCRdb shows in-frame clones only, minus some. Of about 170,000 clones listed, 76% were seen once; the top ten hold 0.65% to 0.85%. Sequenced input: PBMCs. These receptors all stem from a female donor in good health and CMV-seronegative. Both conserved end residues are part of each CDR3. Each record gives: V gene, D gene, clone size, J gene, CDR3 protein, CDR3 DNA. The D gene is left open where the match is weak. A clone size is listed for some rows: how often the clone was seen (once, few, many), or a class if it is expanded.

>TRBV5-8|-|-|TRBJ1-1
CASSFPRNTEAFF
TGTGCCAGCAGCTTCCCCCGGAACACTGAAGCTTTCTTT
>TRBV11-2|TRBD1|-|TRBJ2-2
CASSEDRVVTGELFF
TGTGCCAGCAGCGAGGACAGGGTGGTCACCGGGGAGCTGTTTTTT
>TRBV5-1|-|-|TRBJ1-4
CASSLGVLGGSYEKLFF
TGCGCCAGCAGCTTGGGGGTTCTGGGGGGAAGTTATGAAAAACTGTTTTTT
>TRBV7-3|TRBD2|-|TRBJ2-2
CASSQEAGGRDTGELFF
TGTGCCAGCAGCCAAGAAGCGGGAGGGCGGGACACCGGGGAGCTGTTTTTT
>TRBV5-4|TRBD1|few|TRBJ1-1
CASSSGGQGGTEAFF
TGTGCCAGCAGCTCTGGGGGACAGGGGGGCACTGAAGCTTTCTTT
>TRBV7-3|TRBD2|-|TRBJ2-7
CASSKGMSGSSNEQYF
TGTGCCAGCAGCAAGGGCATGAGCGGGAGCAGCAACGAGCAGTACTTC
>TRBV14|TRBD2|-|TRBJ2-1
CASSLSGGNEQFF
TGTGCCAGCAGCCTCTCGGGGGGGAATGAGCAGTTCTTC
>TRBV4-2|TRBD2|-|TRBJ2-3
CASSLLQGLAGGDTDTQYF
TGTGCCAGCAGCCTCCTCCAGGGACTAGCGGGGGGGGACACAGATACGCAGTATTTT
>TRBV6-5|-|-|TRBJ1-5
CASKQTGINQPQHF
TGTGCCAGCAAACAAACAGGGATCAATCAGCCCCAGCATTTT
>TRBV19|-|-|TRBJ2-7
CASSISEGYEQYF
TGTGCCAGTAGTATATCGGAGGGTTACGAGCAGTACTTC
>TRBV9|-|-|TRBJ1-1
CASSALTGNTEAFF
TGTGCCAGCAGCGCCTTGACAGGGAACACTGAAGCTTTCTTT
>TRBV19|TRBD2|-|TRBJ2-5
CASSESGPGLAGGREETQYF
TGTGCCAGTAGTGAATCCGGCCCAGGACTAGCGGGAGGCCGGGAAGAGACCCAGTACTTC
>TRBV30|TRBD1|-|TRBJ2-7
CAGRTGGGNEQYF
TGTGCCGGACGCACAGGGGGCGGAAACGAGCAGTACTTC
>TRBV4-3|TRBD1|-|TRBJ2-4
CASSRVPGQGIKNIQYF
TGCGCCAGCAGCCGGGTCCCGGGACAGGGTATCAAAAACATTCAGTACTTC
>TRBV21-1|-|-|TRBJ1-4
CASRPPLTPGHLGGEKLFF
TGTGCCAGCAGACCACCGCTTACCCCGGGACACCTCGGTGGTGAAAAACTGTTTTTT
>TRBV19|-|-|TRBJ2-7
CASSVWAGSSYEQYF
TGTGCCAGTAGTGTCTGGGCGGGGAGCTCCTACGAGCAGTACTTC
>TRBV7-9|TRBD1|-|TRBJ1-1
CASSPDRANTEAFF
TGTGCCAGCAGCCCGGACAGGGCGAACACTGAAGCTTTCTTT
>TRBV7-9|TRBD1|few|TRBJ1-2
CASSLGQGRMYGYTF
TGTGCCAGCAGCTTGGGACAGGGGAGGATGTATGGCTACACCTTC
>TRBV27|TRBD2|-|TRBJ2-7
CASSLGREVSRGYEQYF
TGTGCCAGCAGTTTAGGGCGGGAGGTCTCCCGGGGCTACGAGCAGTACTTC
>TRBV9|-|-|TRBJ2-1
CASSPRGDSYPNEQFF
TGTGCCAGCAGCCCACGAGGCGATAGCTACCCCAATGAGCAGTTCTTC
>TRBV7-7|-|-|TRBJ2-7
CASSGGEAHEQYF
TGTGCCAGCAGCGGTGGAGAGGCCCACGAGCAGTACTTC
>TRBV7-9|-|once|TRBJ2-7
CASSPHNYEQYF
TGTGCCAGCAGCCCACATAACTACGAGCAGTACTTC
>TRBV5-1|-|-|TRBJ1-1
CASSFQGNTEAFF
TGCGCCAGCAGCTTTCAGGGCAACACTGAAGCTTTCTTT
>TRBV10-3|TRBD1|few|TRBJ1-1
CATTDRLNTEAFF
TGTGCCACCACGGACAGGCTGAACACTGAAGCTTTCTTT
>TRBV4-2|-|-|TRBJ2-1
CASSQDPSLRGIYNEQFF
TGTGCCAGCAGCCAAGATCCATCGCTTCGGGGGATCTACAATGAGCAGTTCTTC
>TRBV6-1|TRBD1|-|TRBJ1-3
CASSESQGVGNTIYF
TGTGCCAGCAGTGAATCACAGGGGGTCGGAAACACCATATATTTT
>TRBV6-5|TRBD1|-|TRBJ1-2
CASSYADRDYGYTF
TGTGCCAGCAGTTACGCGGACAGGGACTATGGCTACACCTTC
>TRBV1|-|-|TRBJ2-7
CTSSQVGGPWTKSYEQYF
TGCACCAGCAGCCAAGTTGGCGGTCCGTGGACAAAGTCCTACGAGCAGTACTTC
>TRBV9|TRBD2|-|TRBJ2-7
CASSVATSGHEQYF
TGTGCCAGCAGCGTAGCGACTAGCGGGCACGAGCAGTACTTC
>TRBV29-1|TRBD1|-|TRBJ2-6
CSVRQGATGANVLTF
TGCAGCGTTAGACAGGGGGCCACTGGGGCCAACGTCCTGACTTTC
>TRBV19|TRBD2|-|TRBJ2-5
CASASSGTSIGKTQYF
TGTGCCAGTGCTTCCTCCGGGACTAGTATAGGAAAGACCCAGTACTTC
>TRBV5-5|TRBD2|-|TRBJ2-5
CASSLGPGLEETQYF
TGTGCCAGCAGCTTGGGTCCGGGACTAGAAGAGACCCAGTACTTC
>TRBV28|-|-|TRBJ2-1
CASSRRGSSSYNEQFF
TGTGCCAGCAGCCGTCGGGGGTCTAGCTCCTACAATGAGCAGTTCTTC
>TRBV5-4|TRBD2|-|TRBJ2-1
CASSEPGTRPNEQFF
TGTGCCAGCAGCGAACCCGGGACTAGACCCAATGAGCAGTTCTTC
>TRBV30|TRBD1|-|TRBJ1-2
CAWALDRGLGYTF
TGTGCCTGGGCATTGGACAGGGGGCTTGGCTACACCTTC
>TRBV19|-|-|TRBJ1-2
CASTGMYGYTF
TGTGCCAGTACAGGAATGTATGGCTACACCTTC
>TRBV30|TRBD1|-|TRBJ1-1
CAWSVQGTTEAFF
TGTGCCTGGAGTGTACAGGGGACCACTGAAGCTTTCTTT